This T cell receptor beta chain appears in the sequencing data of a study of CD8 T cells in Susac syndrome. With random hexamers, reverse transcription was performed on roughly 0.45 to 1 ug of RNA. TCRdb itself ran the immunoSEQ multiplex PCR reads through MiXCR, one entry per CDR3 protein. This repertoire shows just over 300,000 distinct CDR3 sequences, 92% found once; its top ten account for about 0.063%. Trimming left V 3 bases short and J 0 bases short, with 12 bases between. The CDR3 is made up of 16 amino acids. Per germline, CDR1 KGHSH and CDR2 LQKENI. Material: CD4+ T cells from PBMCs. The chain joins TRBV18 to TRBJ1-3; tentative D call: TRBD1 (6 bases). This clonotype was obtained from a human donor with multiple sclerosis. CDR3 loop: CASSPTGTSSGNTIYF. In nucleotides, the CDR3 is TGTGCCAGCTCACCCACCGGGACAAGCTCTGGAAACACCATATATTTT. The full variable domain, its missing parts supplied by reference TRBV18 and TRBJ1-3, is NAGVMQNPRHLVRRRGQEARLRCSPMKGHSHVYWYRQLPEEGLKFMVYLQKENIIDESGMPKERFSAEFPKEGPSILRIQQVVRGDSAAYFCASSPTGTSSGNTIYFGEGSWLTVV.